The TCR beta chain described here comes from a study of cytomegalovirus exposure and HLA in healthy donors (TCRdb year 2017). Regarding the complete study: A later analysis indicated that the 120 or so validation repertoires were generated on the platform also employed for the 700 or so repertoires of the first cohort. Besides the first cohort of roughly 660 subjects, a separate validation cohort made up of 90 to 150 different subjects was used. To predict cytomegalovirus infection status, the study brought together high-throughput TCR immunosequencing, statistical association of individual TCRs with disease status, and machine learning. The study was designed to test whether signatures of past pathogen exposure could be identified by cataloging public T cell receptors.

Donors formed part of the validation cohort, which comprised about 130 subjects and was distinct from the first cohort of under 850 subjects. Study-wide conclusions, independent of this receptor: The authors suggested that the approach could potentially be extended to other disease states and immunological phenotypes. A total of 164 TCR beta chains were listed by the study as associated with cytomegalovirus. Most TCR sequences were seen in very few donors, while some public TCRs were found in many individuals. A later analysis had no HLA typing for the validation cohort, so co-occurrence there was scored across all 110 or so repertoires. A later analysis found that TCRs clustered in the first cohort also tended to co-occur in the 95 to 150 validation repertoires, with 94% of cluster scores above 0. The classifier was reported to diagnose cytomegalovirus status with high specificity and sensitivity in both the original and validation cohorts. A few of the identified cytomegalovirus-associated TCR beta chains were confirmed in vitro to be specific for cytomegalovirus antigens.

The library was generated by the immunoSEQ multiplex PCR assay. The original methods were these. To diagnose cytomegalovirus status from the catalog of TCR beta chain sequences, a statistical classification framework was built. The immuneACCESS repertoire file appears here via TCRdb, limited to in-frame rearrangements. These files lack a portion of the clones; in checked studies, under half of the deficit traces to unresolved V genes, and the cause of the others is not known. That table supplies the V and J calls and clone size; D and trimming were determined from the DNA. The sample table lists over 150,000 clones, approximately 82% of them with a count of one. The top ten clones comprise about an eighth of the sample. The CDR3 starts with the cysteine, ends with the phenylalanine, and has 13 residues. This entry keeps only the CDR3 DNA: 39 bases, framed from base 1. V lost 2 bases and J lost 4 bases, and the count of bases not matched to a germline gene is 2. The germline V gene (reference sequence) supplies CDR1 GTSNPN and CDR2 SVGIG.

Points on this clone: Its recognized antigen is unknown. Per-nucleotide qualities are absent, and no much larger clonotype sits a single base away.

This receptor was identified in a woman between 25 and 40 years old in good health and CMV-seropositive. The chain is encoded by TRBV30 joined to TRBJ1-3, and TRBD1 matches 7 of the central bases. Sequenced: PBMCs. Read as DNA, the sequence is TGTGCCTGGAGTAAGACAGGGGGAAACACCATATATTTT. Its translation reads: CAWSKTGGNTIYF.